The present T cell receptor (beta chain) was sequenced within a study of PD-L1 blockade in urothelial cancer. Study-wide points: Durable benefit accompanied greater 3-week expansion of tumor-associated blood clones.

To note about this clone: Its specificity is unknown. The germline gene is not matched at one end of the junction; a read error may be the cause. Different DNA sequences within this sample yield the same CDR3.

The investigators introduced synthetic TCR analog templates into each PCR as spikes. Profiling relied on immunoSEQ multiplex PCR, and the TCRdb table lists in-frame clones only, not all of them. The table shows some 35,000 clones, with approximately 92% occurring only once. Germline V lookup: CDR1 SNHLY, CDR2 FYNNEI. CDR3 length: 12 amino acids. The V gene is TRBV2, the J gene TRBJ1-2; 8 bases are shared with TRBD1. This TCR came from a man between 65 and 79 years old with urothelial cancer. The sequencing here drew on PBMCs, taken around atezolizumab (anti-PD-L1) treatment. CDR3 DNA sequence: TGCGCCAGTGGGGACAGGAAGAATGGCTACACCTTC. Protein product: CASGDRKNGYTF. The whole variable domain, filled in from reference TRBV2 and TRBJ1-2, reads EPEVTQTPSHQVTQMGQEVILRCVPISNHLYFYWYRQILGQKVEFLVSFYNNEISEKSEIFDDQFSVERPDGSNFTLKIRSTKLEDSAMYFCASGDRKNGYTFGSGTRLTVV.